What follows are 3 T cell receptor beta chains derived from one specimen sequenced in a study of breast tumors, draining lymph nodes, adjacent tissues. Axillary draining lymph nodes of breast cancer patients supplied the node samples. One entry per CDR3 protein, called by TCRdb with MiXCR from the multiplex PCR reads. The sample has about 140,000 distinct CDR3 sequences; about 33% are singletons. Sequenced sample: axillary lymph node tissue. Receptors originate from a female donor with breast cancer. Some clones in this sample may be carry-over from other donors' samples.

This clonotype was recorded at least ten times. The chain employs TRBV9 and TRBJ2-4, with 8 bases matching TRBD2. The V segment lost 2 bases and the J segment 4 bases; nucleotides outside the gene matches: 5. Germline CDR1 is SGDLS and CDR2 is YYNGEE. There are 15 residues in the CDR3. CDR3 nucleotides: TGTGCCAGCAGCGTCTCAGCGGGGGCAAAAAACATTCAGTACTTC. Its translation is CASSVSAGAKNIQYF. The whole variable domain, remainder taken from reference TRBV9 and TRBJ2-4, is DSGVTQTPKHLITATGQRVTLRCSPRSGDLSVYWYQQSLDQGLQFLIQYYNGEERAKGNILERFSAQQFPDLHSELNLSSLELGDSALYFCASSVSAGAKNIQYFGAGTRLSVL.

The rearrangement uses TRBV2 and TRBJ2-2, with D maybe TRBD1 (6 bases). In germline, CDR1 is SNHLY, CDR2 FYNNEI. V was shortened by 4 bases and J by 3 bases, with 9 bases between the two germline ends. There are 14 residues in the CDR3. The CDR3 here is CASSGRTDTGELFF. CDR3 DNA sequence: TGTGCCAGCAGTGGCCGGACAGACACCGGGGAGCTGTTTTTT.

Ten or more counts support this clonotype. This chain connects TRBV6-5 to TRBJ1-2; weak D call: TRBD1 (5 bases). The CDR3 is 12 amino acids. Germline CDR1 reads MNHEY; CDR2 reads SVGAGI. Between the trimmed V and J ends, which lost 6 bases and 7 bases, there was a span of 12 bases. CDR3 amino acids: CASSTGGSGYTF. CDR3 DNA sequence: TGTGCCAGCAGCACGGGGGGTTCTGGCTACACCTTC.